The entry below gives a single T cell receptor (beta chain) sequence along with its context. The sample comes from a study of response to subunit inactivated influenza vaccine. Losses at the gene ends were 4 bases for V and 5 bases for J; bases not matched to a gene: 5. Looked up from germline, CDR1 is SNHLY and CDR2 is FYNNEI. The CDR3 loop spans 15 amino acids. TCRdb reprocessed the RT-PCR reads with MiXCR, giving one entry per CDR3 protein. Seen here are 530,000 or so distinct CDR3 sequences, 12% observed once, and the top ten hold about 9.4%. Sample: PBMCs from blood, taken on the day of vaccination. This receptor was identified in a man in his forties or fifties who received an inactivated influenza vaccine. This chain joins TRBV2 and TRBJ2-6; TRBD1 matches at 7 bases. CDR3 residues: CASSGDSRRANVLTF. The CDR3 DNA reads as TGTGCCAGCAGTGGGGACAGCCGCAGGGCCAACGTCCTGACTTTC.